This T cell receptor (beta chain) was sequenced for a study of cytomegalovirus exposure and HLA in healthy donors. Study results and limitations: The study flagged about 150 TCR beta chains as cytomegalovirus-associated.

A multiplex PCR was run with 60 Vbeta primers and 13 Jbeta primers. Data came from immunoSEQ multiplex PCR; TCRdb stores just in-frame clones and leaves some out. The sample consists of some 160,000 clones, 75% to 90% of them appearing once. For this clone: Antigen specificity is unknown.

Germline CDR1 and CDR2: MNHNS and SASEGT. There are 15 residues in the CDR3. The ends were cut back, 4 bases at V and 2 bases at J, with 13 bases in the middle. Sequencing used PBMCs. The chain carries TRBV6-1 and TRBJ2-3; maybe TRBD1 (6 bases). The clonotype comes from a male donor in good health and CMV-seronegative. CDR3 nucleotide sequence: TGTGCCAGCAGTGGGTGGCCAGGGGACACAGATACGCAGTATTTT. Translated, it gives CASSGWPGDTDTQYF.